The following is a TCR beta chain sequence with its context. Its antigen is not known. Sequencing was performed with immunoSEQ multiplex PCR; in TCRdb, only in-frame clones are kept and a portion is missing. The sample contains fewer than 25,000 clones, roughly 73% of which appear only once. This sample was taken from a study of vaccination effects on CD4 cells after COVID-19. Study-level results: Late post-vaccination samples showed marked contraction of infection- and vaccine-induced clones. Missing from the study were early post-infection timepoints, and its convalescent patients were few.

In the ViraFEST assay, antigen-specific CD4+ clonotypes were identified by expansion after peptide-pool stimulation. Culture lasted about 10 days before CD4+ T cell isolation. Each vaccine recipient was nucleocapsid antibody negative and had no prior SARS-CoV-2 infection. Every well got a few million PBMC, which were grown with about 9.6 IU/ml IL-2 and 8.5 to 10 ug/ml peptides. Source: CD4+ T cells from PBMCs cultured with HCoV-229E spike peptides, taken before COVID-19 vaccination. The sequence was collected from a human donor who received a COVID-19 vaccine.

The CDR3 bases are TGTGCCATCAGGGCAGAAGACAGGATCTACGAGCAGTACTTC. It encodes CAIRAEDRIYEQYF. This chain joins TRBV10-3 and TRBJ2-7; a possible D gene is TRBD1 (6 bases). CDR3 length: 14 residues. Germline V gives CDR1 ENHRY, CDR2 SYGVKD. V was trimmed by 6 bases and J by 3 bases, leaving 15 bases between them.